The 4 T cell receptor beta chains listed next were all sequenced from one sample in a study of blood T cell repertoires in COVID-19. The protocol was immunoSEQ multiplex PCR, while the TCRdb copy is restricted to in-frame clones and leaves out a portion. The sample carries some 42,000 clones, roughly 76% recorded once. Sample: peripheral blood. The receptors originated from a woman between 70 and 85 years old with acute or convalescent COVID-19.

The J gene is TRBJ1-5, the V gene TRBV18, with TRBD1 matching over 8 bases. The CDR3 extends over 16 amino acids. Germline CDR1 is KGHSH and CDR2 is LQKENI. Trimming cost V 3 bases and J 8 bases; bases outside gene matches: 12. The CDR3 sequence is CASSPLSGQGREPQHF. DNA for the CDR3: TGTGCCAGCTCACCCCTTTCAGGACAGGGAAGGGAGCCCCAGCATTTT.

The chain couples TRBV6-5 to TRBJ1-3, with D uncertain. CDR1 is MNHEY and CDR2 is SVGAGI in the germline V gene. The CDR3 extends over 15 amino acids. The V end was cut by 6 bases, the J end by 4 bases, with 16 bases between. CDR3 region: CASSFRRSGGNTIYF. The CDR3 nucleotides read TGTGCCAGCAGCTTCCGGCGGTCGGGGGGAAACACCATATATTTT.

The chain carries TRBV11-2 and TRBJ1-5; 7 positions agree with TRBD1. CDR1 is SGHAT, CDR2 FQNNGV, per germline. With V trimmed by 4 bases and J by 8 bases, 17 bases remained unmatched. This CDR3 comprises 17 residues. CDR3 loop: CASSSTETGFGRKPQHF. The CDR3 coding sequence is TGTGCCAGCAGCTCGACAGAGACAGGGTTTGGTAGGAAGCCCCAGCATTTT. The full variable domain, with the rest looked up from reference TRBV11-2 and TRBJ1-5, is EAGVAQSPRYKIIEKRQSVAFWCNPISGHATLYWYQQILGQGPKLLIQFQNNGVVDDSQLPKDRFSAERLKGVDSTLKIQPAKLEDSAVYLCASSSTETGFGRKPQHFGDGTRLSIL.

The rearrangement joins TRBV12-3 or TRBV12-4 to TRBJ1-5, with 7 bases lining up with TRBD1. Trimming at V came to 5 bases and at J to 6 bases, leaving 4 bases not matched to a gene. This CDR3 is 13 amino acids long. The CDR3: CASSVGGSQPQHF. CDR3 bases: TGTGCCAGCAGTGTAGGGGGCAGTCAGCCCCAGCATTTT.